This T cell receptor (beta chain) was documented in a study of T-cell reconstitution after alpha-beta-depleted transplantation in children. This clonotype is hyperexpanded by share. Germline V gives CDR1 LNHNV, CDR2 YYDKDF (reference sequence). The CDR3 has 17 residues. V lost 3 bases, J lost 4 bases, and 7 bases stayed unmatched. Unique molecular identifiers featured in how the TCRbeta library was prepared. TCRdb re-analysed the PCR reads in MiXCR, keeping a single row per CDR3 protein. Seen here are about 920 distinct CDR3 sequences, about 70% observed once, and the top ten hold 65% to 85%. Material: PBMCs, mostly from graft donor cells, obtained 60 days after TCRalphabeta/CD19-depleted stem cell transplant. This sequence originates from a male patient aged 2-15 years who had a stem cell transplant for acute lymphoblastic leukemia, so the T cells may come from the graft donor. V and J are TRBV15 and TRBJ2-1; 12 bases agree with TRBD2. CDR3 sequence: CATSSGTSGFLYNEQFF. CDR3 bases: TGTGCCACCAGCAGCGGGACTAGCGGGTTTCTATACAATGAGCAGTTCTTC.